One sample yielded the 3 T cell receptor beta chains listed below, sequenced in a study of T cell responses to AZD1222 COVID-19 vaccine. Using immunoSEQ multiplex PCR, the repertoire was profiled, and TCRdb retains in-frame clones only, with some absent. The sample has 85,000 to 130,000 clones, about 87% seen once. The material sequenced was peripheral blood, taken on day 0 of AZD1222 vaccination. Every receptor here comes from an adult in good health.

The J gene is TRBJ1-1, the V gene TRBV6-2 or TRBV6-3; D gene ambiguous. Per the germline V gene, CDR1 is MNHEY and CDR2 is SVGEGT. The CDR3 length is 15 residues. V lost 5 bases, J lost 5 bases, and 18 bases lay in between. CDR3 bases: TGTGCCAGCAGTATCTTGAGCGGGTGGGGAACTGAAGCTTTCTTT. It specifies CASSILSGWGTEAFF.

This chain connects TRBV4-1 to TRBJ2-1; 7 bases are shared with TRBD2. The CDR3 is made up of 17 amino acids. The V and J ends lost 0 bases and 8 bases, in that order; junction bases with no gene match: 13. The V gene's germline CDR1 is MGHRA and CDR2 YSYEKL. CDR3 in DNA: TGCGCCAGCAGCCAAGAACCAGCGGGGTATATGCTGGATGAGCAGTTCTTC. It is translated as CASSQEPAGYMLDEQFF.

The J gene is TRBJ1-1, the V gene TRBV5-1, with 7 bases fitting TRBD1. CDR1 and CDR2 from the germline V gene are SGHRS and YFSETQ. The CDR3 extends over 14 amino acids. V lost 4 bases to trimming and J lost 7 bases; unmatched junction nucleotides: 10. Here the CDR3 reads CASSLNRGPNEAFF. For the CDR3, the DNA is TGCGCCAGCAGCCTAAACAGGGGCCCCAATGAAGCTTTCTTT.